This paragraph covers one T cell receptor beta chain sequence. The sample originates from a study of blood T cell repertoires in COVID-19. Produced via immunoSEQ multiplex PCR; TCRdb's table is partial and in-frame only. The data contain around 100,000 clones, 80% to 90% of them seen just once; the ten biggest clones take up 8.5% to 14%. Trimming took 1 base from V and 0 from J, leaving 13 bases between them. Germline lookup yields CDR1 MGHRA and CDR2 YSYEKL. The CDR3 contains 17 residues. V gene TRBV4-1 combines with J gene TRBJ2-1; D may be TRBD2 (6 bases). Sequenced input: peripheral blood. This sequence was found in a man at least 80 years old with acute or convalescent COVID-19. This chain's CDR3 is CASSQAEAGSSYNEQFF. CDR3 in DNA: TGCGCCAGCAGCCAAGCGGAGGCGGGGAGCTCCTACAATGAGCAGTTCTTC.